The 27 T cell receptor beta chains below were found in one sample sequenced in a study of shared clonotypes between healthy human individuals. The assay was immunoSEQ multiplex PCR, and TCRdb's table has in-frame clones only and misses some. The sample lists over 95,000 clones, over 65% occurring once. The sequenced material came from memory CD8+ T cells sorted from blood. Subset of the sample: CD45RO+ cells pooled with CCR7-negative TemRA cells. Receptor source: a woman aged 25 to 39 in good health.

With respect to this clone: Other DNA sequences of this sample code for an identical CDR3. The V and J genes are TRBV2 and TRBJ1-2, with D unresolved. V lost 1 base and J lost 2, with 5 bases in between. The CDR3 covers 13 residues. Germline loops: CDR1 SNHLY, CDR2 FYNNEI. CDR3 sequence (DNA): TGTGCCAGCAGTGAAGAGGCAAACTATGGCTACACCTTC. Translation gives CASSEEANYGYTF. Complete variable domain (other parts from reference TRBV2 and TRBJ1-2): EPEVTQTPSHQVTQMGQEVILRCVPISNHLYFYWYRQILGQKVEFLVSFYNNEISEKSEIFDDQFSVERPDGSNFTLKIRSTKLEDSAMYFCASSEEANYGYTFGSGTRLTVV.

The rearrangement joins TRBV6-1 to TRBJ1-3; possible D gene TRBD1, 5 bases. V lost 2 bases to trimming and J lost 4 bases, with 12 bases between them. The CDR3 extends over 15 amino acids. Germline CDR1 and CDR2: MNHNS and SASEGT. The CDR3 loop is CASSEQGSEGNTIYF. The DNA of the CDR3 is TGTGCCAGCAGTGAACAGGGCTCTGAAGGAAACACCATATATTTT.

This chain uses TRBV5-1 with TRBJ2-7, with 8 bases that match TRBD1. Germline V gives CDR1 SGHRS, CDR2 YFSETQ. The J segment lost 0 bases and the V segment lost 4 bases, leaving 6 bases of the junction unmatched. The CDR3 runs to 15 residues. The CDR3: CASSPRQGSSYEQYF. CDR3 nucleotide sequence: TGCGCCAGCAGCCCAAGACAGGGGAGCTCCTACGAGCAGTACTTC.

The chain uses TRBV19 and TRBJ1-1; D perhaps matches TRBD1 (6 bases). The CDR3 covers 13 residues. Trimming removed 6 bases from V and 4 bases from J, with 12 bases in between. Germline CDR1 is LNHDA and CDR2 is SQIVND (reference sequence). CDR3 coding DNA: TGTGCCAGTAGCCCAGACAGGAGCACTGAAGCTTTCTTT. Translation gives CASSPDRSTEAFF. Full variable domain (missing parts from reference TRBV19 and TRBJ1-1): DGGITQSPKYLFRKEGQNVTLSCEQNLNHDAMYWYRQDPGQGLRLIYYSQIVNDFQKGDIAEGYSVSREKKESFPLTVTSAQKNPTAFYLCASSPDRSTEAFFGQGTRLTVV.

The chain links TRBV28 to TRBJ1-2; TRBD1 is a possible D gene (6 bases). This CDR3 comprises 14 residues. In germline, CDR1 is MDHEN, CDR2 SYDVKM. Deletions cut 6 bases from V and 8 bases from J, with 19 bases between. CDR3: CASRSDRLLAGYTF. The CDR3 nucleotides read TGTGCCAGCAGGAGCGACAGGCTACTTGCGGGCTACACCTTC.

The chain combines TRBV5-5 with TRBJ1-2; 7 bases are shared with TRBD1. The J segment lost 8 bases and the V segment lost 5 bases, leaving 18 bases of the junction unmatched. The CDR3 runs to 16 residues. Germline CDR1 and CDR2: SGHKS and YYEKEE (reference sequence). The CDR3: CASSPTGPRGGHGYTF. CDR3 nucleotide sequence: TGTGCCAGCAGTCCGACAGGGCCTCGAGGAGGACACGGCTACACCTTC.

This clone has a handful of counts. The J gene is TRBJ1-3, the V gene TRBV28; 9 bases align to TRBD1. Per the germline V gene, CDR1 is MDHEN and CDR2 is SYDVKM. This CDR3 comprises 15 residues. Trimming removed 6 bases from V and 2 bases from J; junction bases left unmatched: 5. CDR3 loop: CASRATGGPGNTIYF. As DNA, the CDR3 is TGTGCCAGCAGGGCCACAGGGGGCCCTGGAAACACCATATATTTT.

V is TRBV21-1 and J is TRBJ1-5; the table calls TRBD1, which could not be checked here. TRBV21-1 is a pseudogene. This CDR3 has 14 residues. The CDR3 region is CASSKDSPNQPQHF. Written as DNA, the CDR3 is TGTGCCAGCAGCAAGGACAGCCCCAATCAGCCCCAGCATTTT.

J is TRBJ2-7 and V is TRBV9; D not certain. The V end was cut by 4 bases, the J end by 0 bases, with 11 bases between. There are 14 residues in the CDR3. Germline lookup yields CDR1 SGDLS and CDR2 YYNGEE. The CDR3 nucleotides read TGTGCCAGCAGCCCTGGACGGAGCTCCTACGAGCAGTACTTC. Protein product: CASSPGRSSYEQYF. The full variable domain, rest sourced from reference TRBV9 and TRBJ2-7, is DSGVTQTPKHLITATGQRVTLRCSPRSGDLSVYWYQQSLDQGLQFLIQYYNGEERAKGNILERFSAQQFPDLHSELNLSSLELGDSALYFCASSPGRSSYEQYFGPGTRLTVT.

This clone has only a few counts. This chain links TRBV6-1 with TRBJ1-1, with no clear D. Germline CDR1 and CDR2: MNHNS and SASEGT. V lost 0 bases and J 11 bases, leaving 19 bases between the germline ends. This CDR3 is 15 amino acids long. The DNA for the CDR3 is TGTGCCAGCAGTGAAGCCGGGCGGGGAGGGCGGCGGGCTTTCTTT. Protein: CASSEAGRGGRRAFF.

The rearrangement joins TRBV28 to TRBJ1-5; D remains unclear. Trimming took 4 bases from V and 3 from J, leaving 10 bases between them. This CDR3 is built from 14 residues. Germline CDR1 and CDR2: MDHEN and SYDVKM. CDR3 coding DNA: TGTGCCAGCAGTTCTAGCAGTACCAATCAGCCCCAGCATTTT. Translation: CASSSSSTNQPQHF. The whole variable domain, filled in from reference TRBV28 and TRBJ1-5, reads DVKVTQSSRYLVKRTGEKVFLECVQDMDHENMFWYRQDPGLGLRLIYFSYDVKMKEKGDIPEGYSVSREKKERFSLILESASTNQTSMYLCASSSSSTNQPQHFGDGTRLSIL.

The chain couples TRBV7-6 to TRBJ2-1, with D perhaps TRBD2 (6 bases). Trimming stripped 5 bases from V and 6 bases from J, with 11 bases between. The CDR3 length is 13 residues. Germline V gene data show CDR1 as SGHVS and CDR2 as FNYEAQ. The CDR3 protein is CASSRTNRNEQFF. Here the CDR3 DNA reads TGTGCCAGCAGCCGGACTAACCGCAATGAGCAGTTCTTC.

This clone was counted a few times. The CDR3 region is CASSDKITGNTEAFF. The CDR3 DNA sequence: TGTGCCAGCAGTGATAAAATCACAGGGAACACTGAAGCTTTCTTT. The rearrangement uses TRBV6-1 and TRBJ1-1, with D tentatively TRBD1 (5 bases). V lost 3 bases and J 1 base, leaving 12 bases between the germline ends. Germline V CDR1 and CDR2: MNHNS, SASEGT. CDR3 length: 15 amino acids.

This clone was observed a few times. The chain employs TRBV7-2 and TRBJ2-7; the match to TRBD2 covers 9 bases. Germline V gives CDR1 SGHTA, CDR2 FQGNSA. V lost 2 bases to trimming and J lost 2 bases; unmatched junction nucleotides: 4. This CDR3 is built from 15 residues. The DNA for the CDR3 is TGTGCCAGCAGCTTAACAGCGGGAGGCCCCTACGAGCAGTACTTC. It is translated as CASSLTAGGPYEQYF.

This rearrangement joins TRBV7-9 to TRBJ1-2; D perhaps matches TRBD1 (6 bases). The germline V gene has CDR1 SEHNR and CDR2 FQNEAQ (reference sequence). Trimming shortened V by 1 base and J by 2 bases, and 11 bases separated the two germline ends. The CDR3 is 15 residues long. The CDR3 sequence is CASSLVGARNYGYTF. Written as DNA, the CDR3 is TGTGCCAGCAGCTTAGTGGGGGCCAGGAACTATGGCTACACCTTC.

CDR3: CASSDVGLQRLLEATYGYTF. The CDR3 DNA reads as TGCGCCAGCAGCGATGTGGGCCTACAGAGGCTCCTGGAGGCTACCTATGGCTACACCTTC. The rearrangement links TRBV5-1 to TRBJ1-2; D gene unclear. Deletions cut 4 bases from V and 4 bases from J, with 32 bases between. Per germline, CDR1 SGHRS and CDR2 YFSETQ. This CDR3 is 20 amino acids long.

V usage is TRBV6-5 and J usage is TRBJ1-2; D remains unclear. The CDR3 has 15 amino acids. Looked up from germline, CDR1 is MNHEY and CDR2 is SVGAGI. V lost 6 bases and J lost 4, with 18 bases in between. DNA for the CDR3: TGTGCCAGCAGCCTGAATCCGACCACCGCCTATGGCTACACCTTC. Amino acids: CASSLNPTTAYGYTF.

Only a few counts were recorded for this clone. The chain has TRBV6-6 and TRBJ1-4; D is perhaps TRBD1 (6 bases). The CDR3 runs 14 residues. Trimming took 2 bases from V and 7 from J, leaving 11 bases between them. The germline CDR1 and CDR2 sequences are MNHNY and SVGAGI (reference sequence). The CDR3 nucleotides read TGTGCCAGCAGTTACACATCGGGGGCTGAAAAACTGTTTTTT. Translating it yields CASSYTSGAEKLFF.

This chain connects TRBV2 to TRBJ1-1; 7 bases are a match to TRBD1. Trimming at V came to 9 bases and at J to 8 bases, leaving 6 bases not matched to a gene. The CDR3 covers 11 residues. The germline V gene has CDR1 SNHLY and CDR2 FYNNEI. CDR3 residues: CASQGVLEAFF. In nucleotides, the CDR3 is TGTGCCAGTCAGGGGGTTCTGGAAGCTTTCTTT.

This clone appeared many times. Here the CDR3 reads CASSEWSSGSRDEQFF. The CDR3 region has the DNA TGTGCCAGCAGTGAATGGTCTAGCGGGAGTAGGGATGAGCAGTTCTTC. The chain couples TRBV6-1 to TRBJ2-1, with TRBD2 identical over 10 bases. CDR1 and CDR2 (germline): MNHNS, SASEGT. This CDR3 spans 16 amino acids. Trimming took 2 bases from V and 8 from J; bases not matched to a gene: 9.

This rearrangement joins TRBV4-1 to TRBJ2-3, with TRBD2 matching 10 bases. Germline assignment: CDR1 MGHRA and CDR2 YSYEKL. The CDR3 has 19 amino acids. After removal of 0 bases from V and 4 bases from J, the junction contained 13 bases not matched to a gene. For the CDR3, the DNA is TGCGCCAGCAGCCAAGATCGCCCTGAACTAGCGGGATTTGCAGATACGCAGTATTTT. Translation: CASSQDRPELAGFADTQYF.

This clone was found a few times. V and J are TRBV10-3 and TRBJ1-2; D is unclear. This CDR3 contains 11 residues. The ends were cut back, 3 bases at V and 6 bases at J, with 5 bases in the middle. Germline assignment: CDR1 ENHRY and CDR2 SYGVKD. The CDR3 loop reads CAISELNGYTF. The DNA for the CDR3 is TGTGCCATCAGTGAATTAAATGGCTACACCTTC.

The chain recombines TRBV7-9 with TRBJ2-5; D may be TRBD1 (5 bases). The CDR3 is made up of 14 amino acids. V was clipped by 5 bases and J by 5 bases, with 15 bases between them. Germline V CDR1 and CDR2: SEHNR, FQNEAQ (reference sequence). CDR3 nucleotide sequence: TGTGCCAGCAGCGTTCCAGGGAATCGGGAGACCCAGTACTTC. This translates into CASSVPGNRETQYF.

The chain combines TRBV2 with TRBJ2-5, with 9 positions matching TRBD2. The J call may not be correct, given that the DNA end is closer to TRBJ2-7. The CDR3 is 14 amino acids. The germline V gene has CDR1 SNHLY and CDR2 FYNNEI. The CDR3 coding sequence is TGTGCCAGCATTTCTAGCGGGGTACCCTACGAGCAGTACTTC. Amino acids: CASISSGVPYEQYF.

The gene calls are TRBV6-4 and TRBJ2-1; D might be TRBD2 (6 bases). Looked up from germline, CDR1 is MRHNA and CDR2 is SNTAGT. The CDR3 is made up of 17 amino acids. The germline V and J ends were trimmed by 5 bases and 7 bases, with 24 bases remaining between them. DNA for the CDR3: TGTGCCAGCAGTTCCCTGACCCCCGGGAGAGATGGTAATGAGCAGTTCTTC. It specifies CASSSLTPGRDGNEQFF.

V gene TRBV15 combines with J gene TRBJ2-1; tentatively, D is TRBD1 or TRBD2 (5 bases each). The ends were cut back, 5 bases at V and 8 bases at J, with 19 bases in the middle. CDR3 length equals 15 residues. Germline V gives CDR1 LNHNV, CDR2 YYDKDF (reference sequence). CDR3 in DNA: TGTGCCACCAGCTCCGGGACGGGGTTCTTTCATGAGCAGTTCTTC. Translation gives CATSSGTGFFHEQFF.

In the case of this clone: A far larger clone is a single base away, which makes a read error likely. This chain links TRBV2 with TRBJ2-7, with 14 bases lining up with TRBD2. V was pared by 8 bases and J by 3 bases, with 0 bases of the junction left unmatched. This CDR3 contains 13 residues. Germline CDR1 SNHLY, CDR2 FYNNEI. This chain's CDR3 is CASGTSGSYEQYF. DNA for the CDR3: TGTGCCAGCGGGACTAGCGGGAGCTACGAGCAGTACTTC.